The clone carrying this T cell receptor (beta chain) was seen ten or more times. The data were obtained in a study of breast tumors, draining lymph nodes, adjacent tissues. The lymph nodes were axillary draining lymph nodes from breast cancer patients. TCRdb reprocessed the multiplex PCR reads with MiXCR, giving one entry per CDR3 protein. Of approximately 140,000 distinct CDR3 sequences in the sample, approximately 32% are singletons; the top ten hold about 2.3%. Germline CDR1 is LGHDT and CDR2 is YNNKEL (reference sequence). There are 15 residues in the CDR3. The V end lost 2 bases, the J end lost 5 bases, and 15 bases lay between the germline ends.

V gene TRBV3-1 combines with J gene TRBJ2-5, with D unresolved. Sequenced material: axillary lymph node tissue. The sequence came from a female donor with breast cancer. Some clones in this sample may be carry-over from other donors' samples. The CDR3 spells CASSQYGGTSETQYF. The CDR3 DNA reads as TGTGCCAGCAGCCAATACGGTGGCACATCGGAGACCCAGTACTTC.